The 13 T cell receptor beta chains listed next were all sequenced from one sample in a study of blood T cell repertoires in COVID-19. Some clones are missing from TCRdb's copy, which holds only in-frame ones; the method was immunoSEQ multiplex PCR. The sample contains about 270,000 clones, approximately 89% of which appear only once. The source material was peripheral blood. The receptors derive from a man aged 35 to 55 with active or convalescent COVID-19.

This clone has only a few counts. The chain recombines TRBV10-1 with TRBJ2-1; tentative D call: TRBD1 (6 bases). The CDR3 covers 16 residues. Deletions cut 0 bases from V and 8 bases from J, with 17 bases between. Germline V gives CDR1 WNHNN, CDR2 SYGVQD (reference sequence). The CDR3 here is CASSESGRGLRDEQFF. The CDR3 DNA is TGCGCCAGCAGTGAGTCCGGCAGGGGATTGCGCGATGAGCAGTTCTTC.

The rearrangement links TRBV9 to TRBJ2-2; 7 bases are a match to TRBD2. Germline CDR1 is SGDLS and CDR2 is YYNGEE. The CDR3 contains 15 residues. V dropped 0 bases and J dropped 4; count of bases not matched to a gene: 3. The CDR3 here is CASSVDGGSTGELFF. The CDR3 region has the DNA TGTGCCAGCAGCGTAGATGGCGGGAGCACCGGGGAGCTGTTTTTT.

This sequence joins TRBV7-9 and TRBJ1-2; D is ambiguous. This CDR3 spans 12 amino acids. Trimming pared 3 bases from V and 5 bases from J, leaving 7 bases between. Germline-derived CDR1 and CDR2 are SEHNR and FQNEAQ (reference sequence). In nucleotides, the CDR3 is TGTGCCAGCAGCTTCACTTCGTATGGCTACACCTTC. Protein product: CASSFTSYGYTF.

CDR3 amino acids: CASTPGDRRYNEQFF. DNA of the CDR3: TGTGCCAGCACCCCTGGGGACAGACGATACAATGAGCAGTTCTTC. This chain uses TRBV5-8 with TRBJ2-1, with 7 bases aligning to TRBD1. Germline V gives CDR1 SGHTS, CDR2 YDEGEE. Losses at the gene ends were 6 bases for V and 4 bases for J; bases not matched to a gene: 10. CDR3 size: 15 residues.

The chain recombines TRBV5-4 with TRBJ2-1; 7 bases are shared with TRBD2. This CDR3 region has 16 residues. V gave up 4 bases and J gave up 0 bases; unmatched junction bases: 7. CDR1 SGHNT and CDR2 YYREEE come from the germline V gene (reference sequence). The CDR3 protein is CASSPPGGISYNEQFF. The CDR3 DNA reads as TGTGCCAGCAGCCCGCCCGGGGGGATCTCCTACAATGAGCAGTTCTTC. Variable domain in full (rest from reference TRBV5-4 and TRBJ2-1): ETGVTQSPTHLIKTRGQQVTLRCSSQSGHNTVSWYQQALGQGPQFIFQYYREEENGRGNFPPRFSGLQFPNYSSELNVNALELDDSALYLCASSPPGGISYNEQFFGPGTRLTVL.

This clone was detected only a few times. The J gene is TRBJ1-1, the V gene TRBV19, with a tentative D call TRBD1 (5 bases). Germline CDR1 and CDR2: LNHDA and SQIVND (reference sequence). CDR3 length: 14 residues. V was clipped by 3 bases and J by 12 bases, with 20 bases between them. The DNA of the CDR3 is TGTGCCAGTAGTATCGCCTCGACAGTTAGATGGACTTTCTTT. It encodes CASSIASTVRWTFF.

This chain links TRBV11-3 with TRBJ2-7, with 7 nucleotides matching TRBD1. Trimming took 5 bases from V and 1 from J; bases not matched to a gene: 8. This CDR3 is built from 15 residues. Germline V gene lookup returns CDR1 SGHNT and CDR2 YENEEA. The CDR3, as DNA: TGTGCCAGCAGCCAAGCCCCGGGACAGTCCTACGAGCAGTACTTC. Encoded protein: CASSQAPGQSYEQYF.

The chain joins TRBV15 to TRBJ2-5; D remains ambiguous. Germline loops: CDR1 LNHNV, CDR2 YYDKDF (reference sequence). V lost 3 bases and J 2 bases, leaving 19 bases between the germline ends. The CDR3 consists of 17 residues. CDR3 region: CATSSPRVALGQETQYF. In nucleotides, the CDR3 is TGTGCCACCAGCAGCCCTCGGGTGGCACTCGGGCAAGAGACCCAGTACTTC.

The chain couples TRBV2 to TRBJ2-1; 9 bases are a match to TRBD1. J gave up 6 bases and V 6 bases, and 15 bases lay outside the gene matches. CDR1 is SNHLY, CDR2 FYNNEI, per germline. CDR3 length: 17 amino acids. The CDR3 here is CASRRTPGQGITNEQFF. CDR3 nucleotide sequence: TGTGCCAGCAGACGAACTCCGGGACAGGGAATCACCAATGAGCAGTTCTTC.

Notes on this clone: Its ends do not fully match the called genes, so a read error is possible. V gene TRBV27 combines with J gene TRBJ2-5; D unclear. Germline assignment: CDR1 MNHEY and CDR2 SMNVEV (reference sequence). This CDR3 contains 11 residues. CDR3 loop: CASSFQENQYF. The CDR3 nucleotides read TGTGCCAGCAGCTTCCAAGAGAACCAGTACTTC.

Regarding this clone: In the same sample, other DNA sequences code for this CDR3. The genes are TRBV5-1 and TRBJ2-7, with TRBD2 identical over 13 bases. Germline V gene sequence: CDR1 SGHRS, CDR2 YFSETQ. The V gene end was trimmed by 4 bases and the J gene end by 0 bases; junction bases not matched to a gene: 1. The CDR3 sequence is 15 residues long. CDR3 residues: CASSRTSGGSYEQYF. The CDR3 nucleotides are TGCGCCAGCAGCCGGACTAGCGGGGGCTCCTACGAGCAGTACTTC.

The rearrangement uses TRBV5-4 and TRBJ1-3; D perhaps matches TRBD1 (6 bases). The germline CDR1 and CDR2 sequences are SGHNT and YYREEE (reference sequence). Trimming cost V 0 bases and J 2 bases, with 6 bases left between them. The CDR3 is made up of 14 amino acids. CDR3 loop: CASSLDRAGNTIYF. CDR3 in DNA: TGTGCCAGCAGCTTGGACAGGGCTGGAAACACCATATATTTT.

This sequence joins TRBV6-5 and TRBJ1-2, with 8 bases matching TRBD1. CDR1 is MNHEY, CDR2 SVGAGI, per germline. Losses at the gene ends were 6 bases for V and 8 bases for J; bases not matched to a gene: 14. The CDR3 is 15 amino acids. The CDR3 bases are TGTGCCAGCAGCCGAGTGGGACAGGCCTCGGGGGGCTACACCTTC. This sequence encodes CASSRVGQASGGYTF.